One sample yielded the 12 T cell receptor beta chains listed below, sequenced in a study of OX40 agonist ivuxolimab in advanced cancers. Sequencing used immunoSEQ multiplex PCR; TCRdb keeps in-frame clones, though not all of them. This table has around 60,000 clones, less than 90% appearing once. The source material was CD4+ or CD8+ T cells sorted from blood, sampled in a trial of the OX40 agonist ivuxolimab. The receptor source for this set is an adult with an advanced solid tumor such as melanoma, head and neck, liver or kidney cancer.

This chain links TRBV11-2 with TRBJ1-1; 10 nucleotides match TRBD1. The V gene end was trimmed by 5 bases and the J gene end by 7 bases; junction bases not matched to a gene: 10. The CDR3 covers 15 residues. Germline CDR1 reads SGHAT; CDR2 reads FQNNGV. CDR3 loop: CASSPGQGGYREAFF. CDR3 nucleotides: TGTGCCAGCAGCCCAGGACAGGGGGGGTATCGTGAAGCTTTCTTT.

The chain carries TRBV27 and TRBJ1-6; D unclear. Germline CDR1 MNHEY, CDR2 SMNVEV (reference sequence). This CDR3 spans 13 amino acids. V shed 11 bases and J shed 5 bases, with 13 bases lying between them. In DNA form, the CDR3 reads TGTGCCTGTGCTAGGACGGATAATTCACCCCTCCACTTT. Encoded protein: CACARTDNSPLHF.

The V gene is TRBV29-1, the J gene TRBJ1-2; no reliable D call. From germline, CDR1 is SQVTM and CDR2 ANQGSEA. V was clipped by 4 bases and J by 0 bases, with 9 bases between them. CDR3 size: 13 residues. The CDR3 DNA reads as TGCAGCGTTGGGGTACGGACTAACTATGGCTACACCTTC. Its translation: CSVGVRTNYGYTF.

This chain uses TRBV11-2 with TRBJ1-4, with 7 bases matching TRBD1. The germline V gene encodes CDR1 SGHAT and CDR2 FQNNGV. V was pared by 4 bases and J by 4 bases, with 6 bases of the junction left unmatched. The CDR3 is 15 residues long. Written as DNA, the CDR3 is TGTGCCAGCAGCTGGAGACAGGGAAGTAATGAAAAACTGTTTTTT. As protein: CASSWRQGSNEKLFF.

CDR3 coding DNA: TGTGCCAGCAGCTCCCAGGAGAACTATGGCTACACCTTC. This sequence encodes CASSSQENYGYTF. The J gene is TRBJ1-2, the V gene TRBV7-6; D not certain. V lost 4 bases and J lost 2, with 8 bases in between. CDR1 SGHVS and CDR2 FNYEAQ come from the germline V gene. CDR3 length: 13 residues.

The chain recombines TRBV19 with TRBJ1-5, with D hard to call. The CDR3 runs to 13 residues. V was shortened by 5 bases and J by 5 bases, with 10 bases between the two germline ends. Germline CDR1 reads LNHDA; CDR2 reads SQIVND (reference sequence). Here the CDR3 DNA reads TGTGCCAGTAGTTTTTCATACGATCAGCCCCAGCATTTT. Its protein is CASSFSYDQPQHF.

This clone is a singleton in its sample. The CDR3 loop is CASSLLATSGGNNEQFF. In DNA, the CDR3 is TGCGCCAGCAGCCTCCTGGCTACTAGCGGGGGGAACAATGAGCAGTTCTTC. The J gene is TRBJ2-1, the V gene TRBV4-3; 12 positions agree with TRBD2. This CDR3 has 17 residues. The V gene's germline CDR1 is LGHNA and CDR2 YSLEER. The J segment lost 5 bases and the V segment lost 4 bases, leaving 9 bases of the junction unmatched.

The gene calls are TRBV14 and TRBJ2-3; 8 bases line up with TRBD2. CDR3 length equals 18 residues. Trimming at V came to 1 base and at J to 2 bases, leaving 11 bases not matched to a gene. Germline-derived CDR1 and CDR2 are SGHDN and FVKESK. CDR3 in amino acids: CASSQGERGRTYTDTQYF. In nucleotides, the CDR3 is TGTGCCAGCAGCCAAGGGGAGCGGGGGCGGACGTACACAGATACGCAGTATTTT.

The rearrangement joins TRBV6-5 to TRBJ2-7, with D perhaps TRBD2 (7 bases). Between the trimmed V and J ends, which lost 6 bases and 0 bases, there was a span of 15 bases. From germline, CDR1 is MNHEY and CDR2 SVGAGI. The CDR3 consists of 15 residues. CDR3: CASRSGGGGSYEQYF. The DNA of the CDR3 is TGTGCCAGCAGATCTGGAGGGGGGGGCTCCTACGAGCAGTACTTC.

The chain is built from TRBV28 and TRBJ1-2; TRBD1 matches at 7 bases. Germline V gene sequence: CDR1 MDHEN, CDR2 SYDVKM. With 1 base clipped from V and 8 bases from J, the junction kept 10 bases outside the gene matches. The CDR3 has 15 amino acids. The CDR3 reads CASSLLTGYFLGYTF. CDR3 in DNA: TGTGCCAGCAGTTTATTGACAGGGTACTTCTTAGGCTACACCTTC.

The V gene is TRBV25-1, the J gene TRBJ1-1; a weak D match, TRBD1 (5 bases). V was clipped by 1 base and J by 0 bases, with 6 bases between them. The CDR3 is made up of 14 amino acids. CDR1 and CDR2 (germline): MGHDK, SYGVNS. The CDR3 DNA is TGTGCCAGCAGTGAATGGGGGGTGAACACTGAAGCTTTCTTT. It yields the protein CASSEWGVNTEAFF.

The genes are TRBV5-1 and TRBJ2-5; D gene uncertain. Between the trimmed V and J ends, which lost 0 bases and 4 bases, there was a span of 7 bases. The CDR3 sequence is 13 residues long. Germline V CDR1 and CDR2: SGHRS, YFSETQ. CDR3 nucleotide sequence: TGCGCCAGCAGCTTGGCCGGGCGAGAGACCCAGTACTTC. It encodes CASSLAGRETQYF.